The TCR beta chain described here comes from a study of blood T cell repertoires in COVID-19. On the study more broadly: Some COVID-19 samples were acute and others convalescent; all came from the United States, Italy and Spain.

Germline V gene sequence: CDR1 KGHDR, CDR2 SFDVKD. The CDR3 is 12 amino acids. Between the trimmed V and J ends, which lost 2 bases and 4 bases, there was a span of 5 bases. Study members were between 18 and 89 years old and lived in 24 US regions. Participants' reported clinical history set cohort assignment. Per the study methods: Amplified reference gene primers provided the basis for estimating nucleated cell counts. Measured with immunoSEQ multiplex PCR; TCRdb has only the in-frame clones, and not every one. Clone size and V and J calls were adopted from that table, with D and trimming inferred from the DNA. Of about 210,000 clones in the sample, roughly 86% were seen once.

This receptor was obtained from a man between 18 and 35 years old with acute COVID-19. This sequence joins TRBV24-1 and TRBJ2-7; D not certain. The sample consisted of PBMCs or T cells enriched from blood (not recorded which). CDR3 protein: CATSDSLYEQYF. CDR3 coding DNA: TGTGCCACCAGTGATTCCCTTTACGAGCAGTACTTC.